The 31 T cell receptor beta chains below were found in one sample sequenced in a study of untreated major depressive disorder. The data were produced by immunoSEQ multiplex PCR, yet TCRdb's version contains in-frame clones alone and is incomplete. The sample records some 21,000 clones, 70% to 90% being singletons. The specimen sequenced was CD4+ T cells from PBMCs. These receptors came from a young woman in good health.

In its sample, this clone was seen once. The V gene is TRBV28, the J gene TRBJ2-7; D call uncertain. Germline V gene sequence: CDR1 MDHEN, CDR2 SYDVKM. This CDR3 is 13 amino acids long. V was clipped by 3 bases and J by 0 bases, with 6 bases between them. CDR3 DNA: TGTGCCAGCAGTTTTCCGAACTCCTACGAGCAGTACTTC. Protein product: CASSFPNSYEQYF. The variable domain in full, completed from reference TRBV28 and TRBJ2-7, reads DVKVTQSSRYLVKRTGEKVFLECVQDMDHENMFWYRQDPGLGLRLIYFSYDVKMKEKGDIPEGYSVSREKKERFSLILESASTNQTSMYLCASSFPNSYEQYFGPGTRLTVT.

J is TRBJ1-1 and V is TRBV27, with 9 positions matching TRBD1. J lost 12 bases, V lost 2 bases, and 10 bases had no gene match. The CDR3 runs 14 residues. Germline CDR1 reads MNHEY; CDR2 reads SMNVEV (reference sequence). This chain's CDR3 is CASSLGGTGSRSFF. In nucleotides, the CDR3 is TGTGCCAGCAGTTTAGGGGGGACAGGGTCTAGATCTTTCTTT.

This sequence joins TRBV30 and TRBJ1-2; the D gene is possibly TRBD1 (5 bases). This CDR3 is built from 13 residues. V shed 3 bases and J shed 2 bases, with 10 bases lying between them. The V gene's germline CDR1 is GTSNPN and CDR2 SVGIG (reference sequence). The CDR3 spells CAWREGPNYGYTF. The CDR3, as DNA: TGTGCCTGGAGGGAGGGACCGAACTATGGCTACACCTTC.

CDR3 residues: CASRWTAQNYGYTF. The CDR3 nucleotides read TGTGCCAGCCGTTGGACAGCGCAAAACTATGGCTACACCTTC. The chain combines TRBV2 with TRBJ1-2; D is possibly TRBD1 (6 bases). Germline CDR1 is SNHLY and CDR2 is FYNNEI. Trimming left V 8 bases short and J 2 bases short, with 15 bases between. The CDR3 is made up of 14 amino acids.

The rearrangement uses TRBV5-4 and TRBJ1-2, with a weak D call TRBD1 (6 bases). Trimming removed 0 bases from V and 5 bases from J, with 11 bases in between. The CDR3 runs 14 residues. Germline-derived CDR1 and CDR2 are SGHNT and YYREEE (reference sequence). The DNA of the CDR3 is TGTGCCAGCAGCTTGGTAGGGGGAGTGTATGGCTACACCTTC. The encoded protein is CASSLVGGVYGYTF.

CDR3 protein: CASSLTSGGGSDTQYF. CDR3 coding DNA: TGTGCCAGCAGCTTGACTAGCGGGGGTGGTTCAGATACGCAGTATTTT. V and J are TRBV7-8 and TRBJ2-3; 12 positions agree with TRBD2. With V trimmed by 3 bases and J by 4 bases, 5 bases remained unmatched. Germline CDR1 reads SGHVS; CDR2 reads FQNEAQ. The CDR3 consists of 16 residues. Full variable domain (rest looked up from reference TRBV7-8 and TRBJ2-3): GAGVSQSPRYKVAKRGQDVALRCDPISGHVSLFWYQQALGQGPEFLTYFQNEAQLDKSGLPSDRFFAERPEGSVSTLKIQRTQQEDSAVYLCASSLTSGGGSDTQYFGPGTRLTVL.

This sequence joins TRBV5-1 and TRBJ1-5, with D unresolved. Germline V gives CDR1 SGHRS, CDR2 YFSETQ. The CDR3 extends over 15 amino acids. V lost 0 bases and J lost 3, with 10 bases in between. The CDR3 is CASSLGPGINQPQHF. The CDR3 DNA reads TGCGCCAGCAGCTTGGGCCCCGGGATCAATCAGCCCCAGCATTTT. Variable domain in full (rest from reference TRBV5-1 and TRBJ1-5): KAGVTQTPRYLIKTRGQQVTLSCSPISGHRSVSWYQQTPGQGLQFLFEYFSETQRNKGNFPGRFSGRQFSNSRSEMNVSTLELGDSALYLCASSLGPGINQPQHFGDGTRLSIL.

V gene TRBV29-1 combines with J gene TRBJ1-2; D remains unclear. V dropped 4 bases and J dropped 0 bases, with 12 bases sitting between them. This CDR3 has 14 amino acids. Germline CDR1 SQVTM, CDR2 ANQGSEA. Written as DNA, the CDR3 is TGCAGCGTTGGCGTACAGATAGCTAACTATGGCTACACCTTC. As protein: CSVGVQIANYGYTF. The complete variable domain, with remaining parts taken from reference TRBV29-1 and TRBJ1-2, reads SAVISQKPSRDICQRGTSLTIQCQVDSQVTMMFWYRQQPGQSLTLIATANQGSEATYESGFVIDKFPISRPNLTFSTLTVSNMSPEDSSIYLCSVGVQIANYGYTFGSGTRLTVV.

V gene TRBV7-8 combines with J gene TRBJ1-5; the match to TRBD1 covers 10 bases. The V segment lost 5 bases and the J segment 2 bases; nucleotides outside the gene matches: 0. CDR1 SGHVS and CDR2 FQNEAQ come from the germline V gene. The CDR3 runs 14 residues. The DNA of the CDR3 is TGTGCCAGCAGCGGGACAGGGGGCAATCAGCCCCAGCATTTT. Protein: CASSGTGGNQPQHF. The full variable domain, completed using reference TRBV7-8 and TRBJ1-5, is GAGVSQSPRYKVAKRGQDVALRCDPISGHVSLFWYQQALGQGPEFLTYFQNEAQLDKSGLPSDRFFAERPEGSVSTLKIQRTQQEDSAVYLCASSGTGGNQPQHFGDGTRLSIL.

The chain links TRBV14 to TRBJ2-7, with D possibly being TRBD2 (5 bases). Germline CDR1 is SGHDN and CDR2 is FVKESK. Trimming shortened V by 9 bases and J by 3 bases, and 12 bases separated the two germline ends. CDR3 length: 12 amino acids. CDR3 nucleotide sequence: TGTGCCAGTAGGACTTTTTTCTACGAGCAGTACTTC. Amino acids: CASRTFFYEQYF.

The V call is TRBV2, the J call TRBJ1-3; D unresolved. Trimming pared 2 bases from V and 0 bases from J, leaving 8 bases between. Germline V gene lookup returns CDR1 SNHLY and CDR2 FYNNEI. This CDR3 comprises 15 residues. CDR3 DNA: TGTGCCAGCAGTGAAAGGCGGTCCTCTGGAAACACCATATATTTT. Amino acid sequence: CASSERRSSGNTIYF. The full variable domain, its missing parts supplied by reference TRBV2 and TRBJ1-3, is EPEVTQTPSHQVTQMGQEVILRCVPISNHLYFYWYRQILGQKVEFLVSFYNNEISEKSEIFDDQFSVERPDGSNFTLKIRSTKLEDSAMYFCASSERRSSGNTIYFGEGSWLTVV.

This chain joins TRBV19 and TRBJ1-1; D uncertain. Germline loops: CDR1 LNHDA, CDR2 SQIVND (reference sequence). This CDR3 region has 12 residues. Trimming took 5 bases from V and 11 from J, leaving 15 bases between them. CDR3 in amino acids: CASSFIAERAFF. In DNA, the CDR3 is TGTGCCAGTAGTTTTATTGCCGAGCGGGCTTTCTTT.

This chain uses TRBV11-1 with TRBJ2-5; D is unclear. The CDR3 consists of 13 residues. CDR1 SGHAT and CDR2 FQDESV come from the germline V gene (reference sequence). V gave up 3 bases and J gave up 7 bases, with 12 bases separating them. CDR3: CASSLLGLGTQYF. CDR3 nucleotides: TGTGCCAGCAGCTTGCTGGGGTTGGGGACCCAGTACTTC.

CDR3 in amino acids: CASSLTAYNSPLHF. The CDR3 DNA reads TGTGCCAGCAGCTTAACGGCCTATAATTCACCCCTCCACTTT. The gene calls are TRBV11-2 and TRBJ1-6; D unresolved. V was pared by 2 bases and J by 2 bases, with 4 bases between. The germline V gene has CDR1 SGHAT and CDR2 FQNNGV. The CDR3 contains 14 residues.

The CDR3 loop is CASSLEAGDTYEQYF. The DNA of the CDR3 is TGTGCCAGCAGCTTAGAGGCAGGGGACACGTACGAGCAGTACTTC. J is TRBJ2-7 and V is TRBV11-3, with D tentatively TRBD1 (6 bases). Germline V gene sequence: CDR1 SGHNT, CDR2 YENEEA. The CDR3 runs 15 residues. V lost 0 bases and J 4 bases, leaving 13 bases between the germline ends. Filled out from reference TRBV11-3 and TRBJ2-7, the complete variable domain reads EAGVVQSPRYKIIEKKQPVAFWCNPISGHNTLYWYLQNLGQGPELLIRYENEEAVDDSQLPKDRFSAERLKGVDSTLKIQPAELGDSAVYLCASSLEAGDTYEQYFGPGTRLTVT.

The rearrangement joins TRBV11-3 to TRBJ2-1; 8 bases match TRBD2. With 1 base clipped from V and 6 bases from J, the junction kept 2 bases outside the gene matches. Germline loops: CDR1 SGHNT, CDR2 YENEEA. The CDR3 totals 14 residues. The CDR3 here is CASSLAGGRNEQFF. The CDR3 DNA reads TGTGCCAGCAGCTTAGCGGGGGGGCGCAATGAGCAGTTCTTC.

In this sample, this clone turned up a few times. The chain uses TRBV16 and TRBJ1-5; TRBD1 is a possible D gene (6 bases). Trimming shortened V by 0 bases and J by 4 bases, and 16 bases separated the two germline ends. The CDR3 is 17 residues long. The germline CDR1 and CDR2 sequences are KGHSY and FQNENV. The CDR3 here is CASSQSAGRGGNQPQHF. CDR3 DNA sequence: TGTGCCAGCAGCCAATCGGCAGGCAGGGGCGGGAATCAGCCCCAGCATTTT.

The chain combines TRBV6-1 with TRBJ2-5, with a possible D match to TRBD2 (5 bases). Trimming left V 1 base short and J 2 bases short, with 8 bases between. CDR1 and CDR2 from the germline V gene are MNHNS and SASEGT. The CDR3 has 14 amino acids. The CDR3: CASSEVEGQETQYF. The DNA for the CDR3 is TGTGCCAGCAGTGAAGTTGAGGGACAAGAGACCCAGTACTTC.

The rearrangement uses TRBV28 and TRBJ2-7; 10 bases map to TRBD1. CDR3 length: 14 amino acids. Germline V gives CDR1 MDHEN, CDR2 SYDVKM. V lost 4 bases, J lost 5 bases, and 5 bases stayed unmatched. The CDR3 sequence: CASSSPGTGDEQYF. CDR3 nucleotides: TGTGCCAGCAGTTCGCCCGGGACAGGGGACGAGCAGTACTTC.

V is TRBV28 and J is TRBJ1-6; 7 bases line up with TRBD1. Trimming took 4 bases from V and 10 from J; bases not matched to a gene: 1. Per germline, CDR1 MDHEN and CDR2 SYDVKM. CDR3 size: 12 residues. The CDR3: CASSSQGSPLHF. The CDR3 DNA sequence: TGTGCCAGCAGTTCACAGGGGTCACCCCTCCACTTT.

V and J are TRBV7-9 and TRBJ1-1; perhaps TRBD1 as D (5 bases). The CDR3 consists of 13 residues. The germline gives CDR1 SEHNR, CDR2 FQNEAQ (reference sequence). Trimming pared 5 bases from V and 3 bases from J, leaving 10 bases between. DNA of the CDR3: TGTGCCAGCAGCCCCTCGACAGACACTGAAGCTTTCTTT. Protein: CASSPSTDTEAFF.

The chain employs TRBV10-2 and TRBJ1-6, with TRBD1 identical over 7 bases. The junction had 5 bases not matched to a gene; V was cut back by 6 bases and J by 0 bases. The V gene's germline CDR1 is WSHSY and CDR2 SAAADI. The CDR3 consists of 16 residues. The CDR3: CASRTGFSSYNSPLHF. The CDR3, as DNA: TGCGCCAGCAGGACAGGGTTTAGCTCCTATAATTCACCCCTCCACTTT.

The genes are TRBV6-1 and TRBJ1-1, with TRBD1 matching over 8 bases. Germline lookup yields CDR1 MNHNS and CDR2 SASEGT. This CDR3 spans 15 amino acids. The V gene end was trimmed by 4 bases and the J gene end by 5 bases; junction bases not matched to a gene: 9. As DNA, the CDR3 is TGTGCCAGCAGTGTGACAGGGGCGCAGGGGACTGAAGCTTTCTTT. This encodes CASSVTGAQGTEAFF.

The CDR3 nucleotides are TGTGCCAGCACTTCGGGACAGTATAATTCACCCCTCCACTTT. This sequence encodes CASTSGQYNSPLHF. The chain links TRBV6-1 to TRBJ1-6; 7 nucleotides align to TRBD1. Trimming at V came to 7 bases and at J to 4 bases, leaving 4 bases not matched to a gene. Germline V CDR1 and CDR2: MNHNS, SASEGT. The CDR3 length is 14 residues.

This clone was counted between two and nine times. The chain joins TRBV27 to TRBJ2-3; 7 bases line up with TRBD2. CDR1 is MNHEY and CDR2 is SMNVEV in the germline V gene (reference sequence). After removal of 4 bases from V and 1 base from J, the junction contained 2 bases not matched to a gene. CDR3 length: 14 amino acids. CDR3 nucleotide sequence: TGTGCCAGCAGTTCCAGCGGGGGCACAGATACGCAGTATTTT. Protein: CASSSSGGTDTQYF.

This sequence joins TRBV5-6 and TRBJ2-1; D is uncertain. Germline V gene sequence: CDR1 SGHDT, CDR2 YYEEEE. The CDR3 contains 13 residues. Deletions cut 1 base from V and 7 bases from J, with 9 bases between. The CDR3 coding sequence is TGTGCCAGCAGCTTGTATGGTAGTAATGAGCAGTTCTTC. Its translation: CASSLYGSNEQFF.

This chain connects TRBV28 to TRBJ1-6; perhaps TRBD1 as D (5 bases). CDR3 size: 16 residues. Per germline, CDR1 MDHEN and CDR2 SYDVKM. Trimming left V 6 bases short and J 2 bases short, with 14 bases between. DNA of the CDR3: TGTGCCAGCAGCTCAGCAGGGAATACCTATAATTCACCCCTCCACTTT. Translated: CASSSAGNTYNSPLHF.

In this sample, this clone turned up once. The chain links TRBV19 to TRBJ1-6; unclear D gene. CDR1 and CDR2 from the germline V gene are LNHDA and SQIVND (reference sequence). CDR3 length: 16 residues. Trimming stripped 7 bases from V and 0 bases from J, with 13 bases between. The CDR3 is CASTSRGGSYNSPLHF. The CDR3 nucleotides read TGTGCCAGTACTTCACGAGGAGGCTCCTATAATTCACCCCTCCACTTT.

The J gene is TRBJ1-3, the V gene TRBV18; maybe TRBD1 (5 bases). This CDR3 is 13 amino acids long. Trimming pared 5 bases from V and 4 bases from J, leaving 9 bases between. CDR1 is KGHSH and CDR2 is LQKENI in the germline V gene. The CDR3 region has the DNA TGTGCCAGCTCAGAGACAGAAGGAAACACCATATATTTT. This encodes CASSETEGNTIYF.

The chain uses TRBV14 and TRBJ1-3, with 7 bases lining up with TRBD1. The germline V gene has CDR1 SGHDN and CDR2 FVKESK. Germline trimming cut 5 bases from V and 7 bases from J; bases unmatched to any gene: 8. CDR3 length: 14 residues. The CDR3 DNA sequence: TGTGCCAGCAGCAAAGGGGGCCTACGGAACACCATATATTTT. This translates into CASSKGGLRNTIYF.

The chain is built from TRBV7-3 and TRBJ2-1; 7 nucleotides agree with TRBD1. V was pared by 6 bases and J by 9 bases, with 14 bases of the junction left unmatched. Per the germline V gene, CDR1 is SGHTA and CDR2 is FQGTGA. The CDR3 consists of 15 residues. CDR3 residues: CASSSTGAIGSEQFF. The CDR3 DNA is TGTGCCAGCAGTTCCACAGGGGCGATTGGGAGTGAGCAGTTCTTC.